This T cell receptor (beta chain) comes out of a study of T cells in Graves' hyperthyroidism and ophthalmopathy. The CDR3 consists of 16 residues. Trimming stripped 3 bases from V and 6 bases from J, with 20 bases between. Germline V gene lookup returns CDR1 LGHNA and CDR2 YNFKEQ. Using RNA transcripts as the source, TCR beta CDR3 regions were amplified. HTBI primers were employed in a first-round RT-PCR of the TCR CDR3. TCRdb re-derived calls from the multiplex PCR reads in MiXCR, one entry per CDR3 protein. In the table there are hundreds of thousands of distinct CDR3 sequences, 13% to 15% of which are singletons.

The J gene is TRBJ1-2, the V gene TRBV4-2; no clear D gene. This clonotype originated in a woman aged 18-29 years with Graves' hyperthyroidism. The sequencing input was blood. The CDR3 nucleotides are TGTGCCAGCAGCCATAGCAATCAGGAGCGCATCAATGGCTACACCTTC. Amino acid sequence: CASSHSNQERINGYTF.